The 25 T cell receptor beta chains below come from one sample, sequenced in a study of CD8+ T cells in alopecia areata. Extraction of RNA preceded its reverse transcription into cDNA, which served as the sequencing template. Assay used: immunoSEQ multiplex PCR; TCRdb lists only in-frame clones, some missing. The sample carries 180,000 or so clones, about 54% recorded once. Indicated treatment: oral pan-JAK inhibitor, 5-10 mg twice daily. The sequencing used CD4+ T cells sorted from blood, collected at approximately week 55, from a patient treated with tofacitinib. These receptors were taken from a human donor with alopecia areata.

This clone came up a few times. This chain links TRBV11-2 with TRBJ1-2; 10 positions agree with TRBD1. The CDR3 is made up of 13 amino acids. Germline loops: CDR1 SGHAT, CDR2 FQNNGV. V trimming: 5 bases; J trimming: 8 bases; junction bases outside the gene matches: 5. The CDR3 nucleotides are TGTGCCAGCAGCCTCGACAGGGGGCAAGGCTACACCTTC. Amino acids: CASSLDRGQGYTF.

The CDR3 reads CASSQSTGSLYGYTF. CDR3 sequence (DNA): TGCGCCAGCAGCCAAAGCACAGGGTCTCTATATGGCTACACCTTC. The V call is TRBV4-1, the J call TRBJ1-2; weak D call: TRBD1 (6 bases). Germline CDR1 and CDR2: MGHRA and YSYEKL. Trimming removed 2 bases at V and 5 bases at J, with 15 bases between. CDR3 length: 15 amino acids.

CDR3 nucleotide sequence: TGTGCCAGCAGCCCCCGGACAGGGGGGCACAATGAGCAGTTCTTC. This translates into CASSPRTGGHNEQFF. V usage is TRBV7-2 and J usage is TRBJ2-1; 10 bases agree with TRBD1. The V gene's germline CDR1 is SGHTA and CDR2 FQGNSA. The CDR3 sequence is 15 residues long. The V and J ends lost 5 bases and 5 bases, in that order; junction bases with no gene match: 6.

This clone turned up a few times. J is TRBJ2-7 and V is TRBV5-1; 7 nucleotides match TRBD1. The germline CDR1 and CDR2 sequences are SGHRS and YFSETQ. The CDR3 is 14 residues long. With V trimmed by 2 bases and J by 5 bases, 7 bases remained unmatched. CDR3 region: CASSLQPQGNEQYF. In nucleotides, the CDR3 is TGCGCCAGCAGCTTACAACCACAGGGGAACGAGCAGTACTTC.

This chain joins TRBV6-1 and TRBJ2-3; 10 bases are a match to TRBD2. The V gene's germline CDR1 is MNHNS and CDR2 SASEGT. The ends lost 2 bases at V and 2 bases at J; junction bases unmatched: 7. CDR3 length: 17 residues. Written as DNA, the CDR3 is TGTGCCAGCAGTGAATGGGCTAGCGGGGGATCCACAGATACGCAGTATTTT. Its protein is CASSEWASGGSTDTQYF.

The chain recombines TRBV29-1 with TRBJ1-2, with a possible D match to TRBD1 (5 bases). This CDR3 region has 12 residues. Looked up from germline, CDR1 is SQVTM and CDR2 is ANQGSEA. The V gene lost 5 bases and the J gene lost 4 bases, with 11 bases spanning the gap. CDR3 loop: CSVLRGGYGYTF. The CDR3 nucleotides are TGCAGCGTTTTAAGGGGCGGCTATGGCTACACCTTC. The full variable domain, rest sourced from reference TRBV29-1 and TRBJ1-2, is SAVISQKPSRDICQRGTSLTIQCQVDSQVTMMFWYRQQPGQSLTLIATANQGSEATYESGFVIDKFPISRPNLTFSTLTVSNMSPEDSSIYLCSVLRGGYGYTFGSGTRLTVV.

In its sample, this clone was seen a few times. V usage is TRBV7-2 and J usage is TRBJ1-4, with D tentatively TRBD1 (5 bases). Trimming took off 5 bases at V and 3 bases at J, with 7 bases between the two ends. The length of the CDR3 is 13 residues. Germline-derived CDR1 and CDR2 are SGHTA and FQGNSA. Here the CDR3 reads CASSLGPNEKLFF. The CDR3 region has the DNA TGTGCCAGCAGCCTGGGACCTAATGAAAAACTGTTTTTT.

V is TRBV29-1 and J is TRBJ2-5; weak D call: TRBD1 (6 bases). Germline values: CDR1 SQVTM, CDR2 ANQGSEA. The V end lost 4 bases, the J end lost 4 bases, and 13 bases lay between the germline ends. The CDR3 covers 13 residues. The CDR3 protein is CSVAPGAGETQYF. In DNA form, the CDR3 reads TGCAGCGTTGCGCCAGGGGCGGGAGAGACCCAGTACTTC.

This clone was seen a few times. This chain links TRBV5-1 with TRBJ2-7; TRBD1 is a possible D gene (6 bases). This CDR3 is 14 amino acids long. Germline loops: CDR1 SGHRS, CDR2 YFSETQ. With 3 bases removed from V and 4 bases from J, the gap between germline ends came to 14 bases. The CDR3 loop reads CASSSRGHYYEQYF. The CDR3 DNA is TGCGCCAGCAGCTCCCGGGGACATTATTACGAGCAGTACTTC.

This clone has just one count. The rearrangement uses TRBV30 and TRBJ2-5; possibly TRBD2 for D (7 bases). The germline CDR1 and CDR2 sequences are GTSNPN and SVGIG (reference sequence). CDR3 length: 14 residues. The V end lost 1 base, the J end lost 5 bases, and 14 bases lay between the germline ends. Here the CDR3 DNA reads TGTGCCTGGAGTGGAGGGGGGGCCCAGGAGACCCAGTACTTC. Its protein product is CAWSGGGAQETQYF.

This chain connects TRBV30 to TRBJ1-6, with D unresolved. Trimming stripped 2 bases from V and 17 bases from J, with 19 bases between. In germline, CDR1 is GTSNPN, CDR2 SVGIG (reference sequence). The CDR3 contains 13 residues. The CDR3 nucleotides read TGTGCCTGGAGTTCCGACGGCGCCACCTTATTCCACTTT. It is translated as CAWSSDGATLFHF.

This CDR3 is CASSSTWDGEAFF. The CDR3 DNA is TGTGCCAGCAGTTCGACCTGGGATGGTGAAGCTTTCTTT. The rearrangement links TRBV7-9 to TRBJ1-1; D unclear. Trimming shortened V by 6 bases and J by 7 bases, and 15 bases separated the two germline ends. From germline, CDR1 is SEHNR and CDR2 FQNEAQ (reference sequence). The length of the CDR3 is 13 residues.

This sequence joins TRBV7-9 and TRBJ2-5; D is unclear. This CDR3 has 12 residues. The germline V gene encodes CDR1 SEHNR and CDR2 FQNEAQ (reference sequence). Trimming removed 2 bases from V and 5 bases from J, with 6 bases in between. This CDR3 is CASSLSRETQYF. The CDR3 region has the DNA TGTGCCAGCAGCTTATCCCGGGAGACCCAGTACTTC.

V is TRBV30 and J is TRBJ2-3, with unresolved D. V lost 5 bases and J lost 3, with 12 bases in between. The CDR3 loop spans 13 amino acids. CDR1 is GTSNPN, CDR2 SVGIG, per germline (reference sequence). The CDR3 DNA sequence: TGTGCCTGGGACGTCGGAAATACAGATACGCAGTATTTT. Protein product: CAWDVGNTDTQYF.

This clone was observed once. The rearrangement joins TRBV5-1 to TRBJ2-3; D not resolved. Trimming cost V 1 base and J 0 bases, with 3 bases left between them. The CDR3 is 13 residues long. Germline CDR1 and CDR2: SGHRS and YFSETQ. CDR3 DNA sequence: TGCGCCAGCAGCTTGCCCAGCACAGATACGCAGTATTTT. Translating gives CASSLPSTDTQYF.

Comments on this clone: Other DNA sequences of this sample code for an identical CDR3. V is TRBV29-1 and J is TRBJ1-2; D is possibly TRBD1 (5 bases). Trimming shortened V by 6 bases and J by 8 bases, and 13 bases separated the two germline ends. CDR1 and CDR2 from the germline V gene are SQVTM and ANQGSEA. CDR3 size: 11 residues. This chain's CDR3 is CSVLGGSGYTF. The CDR3 bases are TGCAGCGTCCTGGGGGGATCGGGCTACACCTTC. The full variable domain, rest sourced from reference TRBV29-1 and TRBJ1-2, is SAVISQKPSRDICQRGTSLTIQCQVDSQVTMMFWYRQQPGQSLTLIATANQGSEATYESGFVIDKFPISRPNLTFSTLTVSNMSPEDSSIYLCSVLGGSGYTFGSGTRLTVV.

The V and J genes are TRBV30 and TRBJ1-5; D gene unclear. The CDR3 spans 14 residues. Between the trimmed V and J ends, which lost 4 bases and 4 bases, there was a span of 14 bases. Looked up from germline, CDR1 is GTSNPN and CDR2 is SVGIG (reference sequence). CDR3 bases: TGTGCCTGGACCAACGGACTACCTAATCAGCCCCAGCATTTT. Encoded protein: CAWTNGLPNQPQHF.

The chain uses TRBV25-1 and TRBJ1-2; D is uncertain. CDR3 length: 14 amino acids. The V end was cut by 7 bases, the J end by 0 bases, with 12 bases between. The V gene's germline CDR1 is MGHDK and CDR2 SYGVNS. The CDR3: CASTDTRTNYGYTF. In nucleotides, the CDR3 is TGTGCCAGCACTGATACAAGGACTAACTATGGCTACACCTTC.

V usage is TRBV30 and J usage is TRBJ1-2; D is uncertain. The CDR3 covers 13 residues. Germline V lookup: CDR1 GTSNPN, CDR2 SVGIG (reference sequence). V lost 3 bases and J 4 bases, leaving 12 bases between the germline ends. CDR3 nucleotide sequence: TGTGCCTGGAGGAAGGCGCTAGGCTATGGCTACACCTTC. It yields the protein CAWRKALGYGYTF. The entire variable domain, with the rest obtained from reference TRBV30 and TRBJ1-2, is as follows: SQTIHQWPATLVQPVGSPLSLECTVEGTSNPNLYWYRQAAGRGLQLLFYSVGIGQISSEVPQNLSASRPQDRQFILSSKKLLLSDSGFYLCAWRKALGYGYTFGSGTRLTVV.

The V gene is TRBV5-1, the J gene TRBJ2-3; 9 bases fit TRBD1. This CDR3 region has 15 residues. Unmatched junction bases numbered 2, after V lost 0 bases and J lost 3 bases. Germline V gene data show CDR1 as SGHRS and CDR2 as YFSETQ. The CDR3 DNA is TGCGCCAGCAGCTTGGGGGACAGGGATACAGATACGCAGTATTTT. It is translated as CASSLGDRDTDTQYF.

V usage is TRBV5-1 and J usage is TRBJ2-1; D remains ambiguous. Germline V lookup: CDR1 SGHRS, CDR2 YFSETQ. This CDR3 has 15 residues. Trimming took off 0 bases at V and 3 bases at J, with 10 bases between the two ends. The CDR3 nucleotides read TGCGCCAGCAGCTTGGGAGGTGGGAACTACAATGAGCAGTTCTTC. It codes for CASSLGGGNYNEQFF.

The rearrangement joins TRBV5-6 to TRBJ2-5; 9 bases fit TRBD1. CDR1 and CDR2 (germline): SGHDT, YYEEEE. V was pared by 6 bases and J by 5 bases, with 8 bases of the junction left unmatched. The CDR3 runs to 14 residues. The CDR3: CASKPQGATETQYF. In DNA form, the CDR3 reads TGTGCCAGCAAACCACAGGGGGCTACGGAGACCCAGTACTTC.

CDR3 in DNA: TGTGCCAGCAGCAAATGCGGCTATGGCTACACCTTC. Protein product: CASSKCGYGYTF. The genes are TRBV21-1 and TRBJ1-2. TRBV21-1 has pseudogene status. The CDR3 is 12 amino acids.

V usage is TRBV4-1 and J usage is TRBJ1-2; the D gene is possibly TRBD1 (6 bases). Germline CDR1 is MGHRA and CDR2 is YSYEKL. The CDR3 length is 18 residues. V was clipped by 0 bases and J by 1 base, with 18 bases between them. CDR3 DNA sequence: TGCGCCAGCAGCCAAGATCCGACAGGTTCCCCGATTAACTATGGCTACACCTTC. This translates into CASSQDPTGSPINYGYTF.

The V and J genes are TRBV30 and TRBJ1-2, with D possibly TRBD1 on 5 matching bases. Germline values: CDR1 GTSNPN, CDR2 SVGIG (reference sequence). The V end was cut by 5 bases, the J end by 7 bases, with 26 bases between. The CDR3 has 16 amino acids. The CDR3 bases are TGTGCCTGGGGCAGCCTTGGGACGTCTGGTCATCGTGGCTACACCTTC. Protein sequence: CAWGSLGTSGHRGYTF.